Shown below are 17 T cell receptor beta chains from a single sample sequenced in a study of OX40 agonist ivuxolimab in advanced cancers. TCRdb keeps only in-frame clones here, not all; method: immunoSEQ multiplex PCR. The sample has approximately 40,000 clones, 85% to 90% seen once. This specimen was CD4+ or CD8+ T cells sorted from blood, taken in a trial of the OX40 agonist ivuxolimab. These TCRs come from an adult with an advanced solid tumor such as melanoma, head and neck, liver or kidney cancer.

CDR3 region: CASSLAGTGVYEQFF. CDR3 nucleotide sequence: TGCGCCAGCAGCTTGGCCGGGACAGGGGTCTATGAGCAGTTCTTC. V and J are TRBV5-1 and TRBJ2-1, with 10 bases identical to TRBD1. Germline values: CDR1 SGHRS, CDR2 YFSETQ. The CDR3 totals 15 residues. V gave up 0 bases and J gave up 8 bases; unmatched junction bases: 5.

This chain joins TRBV30 and TRBJ1-4; D uncertain. The CDR3 length is 12 residues. V lost 5 bases to trimming and J lost 7 bases, with 11 bases between them. Germline CDR1 is GTSNPN and CDR2 is SVGIG (reference sequence). The CDR3 coding sequence is TGTGCCTGGCACCTCAGCAGTGAAAAACTGTTTTTT. Translated, it gives CAWHLSSEKLFF.

With regard to this clone: At one boundary the junction diverges from the germline segment, which might be a read error. V usage is TRBV7-7 and J usage is TRBJ2-7; tentative D call: TRBD2 (6 bases). This CDR3 spans 14 amino acids. The germline gives CDR1 SSHAT, CDR2 FNYEAQ (reference sequence). The CDR3 coding sequence is TGTGCTAGCAGCGTAGCGGAGAGCTCCTACGAGCAGTACTTC. This gives the protein CASSVAESSYEQYF.

The chain recombines TRBV5-6 with TRBJ2-7; D unclear. The CDR3 runs 11 residues. Trimming took off 2 bases at V and 6 bases at J, with 6 bases between the two ends. Germline CDR1 is SGHDT and CDR2 is YYEEEE. DNA of the CDR3: TGTGCCAGCAGCTTTGAACGCGAGCAGTACTTC. Amino acid sequence: CASSFEREQYF.

V is TRBV18 and J is TRBJ2-2; D is uncertain. The CDR3 loop spans 17 amino acids. Germline-derived CDR1 and CDR2 are KGHSH and LQKENI. V lost 4 bases to trimming and J lost 6 bases, with 21 bases between them. DNA of the CDR3: TGTGCCAGCTCACGGGAAGCAGATAACCCGTATTCCGGGGAGCTGTTTTTT. It is translated as CASSREADNPYSGELFF.

This chain uses TRBV25-1 with TRBJ2-2; either TRBD1 or TRBD2 may fit D (6 bases each). The germline gives CDR1 MGHDK, CDR2 SYGVNS. The ends were cut back, 2 bases at V and 2 bases at J, with 12 bases in the middle. There are 16 residues in the CDR3. The CDR3 bases are TGTGCCAGCAGTGAACGGGGGCAGGGAAACACCGGGGAGCTGTTTTTT. This encodes CASSERGQGNTGELFF.

CDR3 nucleotides: TGTGCCATCAGTGAGTCGGACAGGGGCGACGATACGCAGTATTTT. This translates into CAISESDRGDDTQYF. The chain links TRBV10-3 to TRBJ2-3; 9 bases map to TRBD1. CDR1 and CDR2 from the germline V gene are ENHRY and SYGVKD. There are 15 residues in the CDR3. V shed 0 bases, J shed 6 bases, and the junction held 4 bases outside the gene matches.

The CDR3 sequence is CASTPTPLSLGFRYF. The CDR3 nucleotides read TGTGCCAGCACCCCCACACCCCTATCGCTGGGGTTCCGGTACTTC. The V gene is TRBV5-5, the J gene TRBJ2-7; D is uncertain. This CDR3 spans 15 amino acids. Germline V CDR1 and CDR2: SGHKS, YYEKEE (reference sequence). V was shortened by 6 bases and J by 12 bases, with 28 bases between the two germline ends.

The chain links TRBV5-1 to TRBJ2-5, with D unresolved. Trimming removed 4 bases from V and 1 base from J, with 11 bases in between. CDR1 and CDR2 from the germline V gene are SGHRS and YFSETQ. The CDR3 contains 14 residues. The CDR3 DNA follows: TGCGCCAGCAGCATTGCCCACAGCCAAGAGACCCAGTACTTC. Its protein is CASSIAHSQETQYF. Full variable domain (missing parts from reference TRBV5-1 and TRBJ2-5): KAGVTQTPRYLIKTRGQQVTLSCSPISGHRSVSWYQQTPGQGLQFLFEYFSETQRNKGNFPGRFSGRQFSNSRSEMNVSTLELGDSALYLCASSIAHSQETQYFGPGTRLLVL.

The chain is built from TRBV7-3 and TRBJ2-3; either TRBD1 or TRBD2 may fit D (5 bases each). The germline CDR1 and CDR2 sequences are SGHTA and FQGTGA. This CDR3 is 16 amino acids long. Trimming took off 2 bases at V and 2 bases at J, with 14 bases between the two ends. This CDR3 reads CASSLGLLGTTDTQYF. The CDR3 DNA sequence: TGTGCCAGCAGCTTAGGCCTTTTGGGGACCACAGATACGCAGTATTTT.

A few counts support this clone. The rearrangement links TRBV30 to TRBJ1-1, with a tentative D call TRBD1 (5 bases). With 1 base removed from V and 5 bases from J, the gap between germline ends came to 11 bases. CDR1 and CDR2 (germline): GTSNPN, SVGIG (reference sequence). The CDR3 consists of 13 residues. The CDR3 here is CAWSAQGGTEAFF. The DNA of the CDR3 is TGTGCCTGGAGTGCCCAGGGAGGAACTGAAGCTTTCTTT.

The CDR3 loop reads CASSVTGLTDTQYF. CDR3 nucleotide sequence: TGTGCCAGCAGCGTGACAGGACTCACAGATACGCAGTATTTT. J is TRBJ2-3 and V is TRBV9; tentatively, D is TRBD1 (6 bases). The V and J ends lost 2 bases and 2 bases respectively, with 9 bases between them. CDR3 length: 14 amino acids. Germline assignment: CDR1 SGDLS and CDR2 YYNGEE.

The chain has TRBV12-5 and TRBJ1-5; 7 nucleotides agree with TRBD1. Unmatched junction bases numbered 4, after V lost 5 bases and J lost 0 bases. The CDR3 runs to 15 residues. CDR1 and CDR2 from the germline V gene are LGHNT and FRNRAP. The chain's CDR3 is CASGAGTDSNQPQHF. The CDR3 DNA follows: TGTGCTAGTGGTGCCGGGACAGATAGCAATCAGCCCCAGCATTTT.

In its sample, this clone was seen once. As DNA, the CDR3 is TGTGCCAGCAGCTACTCGCAGGGGAGTGCGGAGACCCAGTACTTC. It codes for CASSYSQGSAETQYF. The J gene is TRBJ2-5, the V gene TRBV5-8; D possibly corresponds to TRBD1 (6 bases). CDR3 length equals 15 residues. Germline lookup yields CDR1 SGHTS and CDR2 YDEGEE. Trimming took 3 bases from V and 5 from J, leaving 17 bases between them. The whole variable domain, remainder taken from reference TRBV5-8 and TRBJ2-5, is EAGVTQSPTHLIKTRGQQATLRCSPISGHTSVYWYQQALGLGLQFLLWYDEGEERNRGNFPPRFSGRQFPNYSSELNVNALELEDSALYLCASSYSQGSAETQYFGPGTRLLVL.

The rearrangement links TRBV5-4 to TRBJ1-2; TRBD1 matches at 8 bases. The CDR3 length is 13 residues. Germline assignment: CDR1 SGHNT and CDR2 YYREEE (reference sequence). J lost 8 bases, V lost 4 bases, and 7 bases had no gene match. CDR3 protein: CASSESGGLGYTF. DNA for the CDR3: TGTGCCAGCAGCGAATCAGGGGGCTTAGGCTACACCTTC.

The chain is built from TRBV28 and TRBJ2-3; D ambiguous. Trimming left V 5 bases short and J 2 bases short, with 20 bases between. The CDR3 covers 17 residues. Germline lookup yields CDR1 MDHEN and CDR2 SYDVKM. CDR3 protein: CASSPPSLTLFTDTQYF. As DNA, the CDR3 is TGTGCCAGCAGTCCCCCCTCTTTGACTCTATTCACAGATACGCAGTATTTT.

The V call is TRBV4-1, the J call TRBJ2-1; 9 positions agree with TRBD1. Germline CDR1 reads MGHRA; CDR2 reads YSYEKL. V was clipped by 2 bases and J by 6 bases; unmatched bases: 8. There are 16 residues in the CDR3. The DNA for the CDR3 is TGCGCCAGCAGCCAAAAGCCGGGACAGGGAGGCAATGAGCAGTTCTTC. It translates to CASSQKPGQGGNEQFF.